This entry features one T cell receptor (beta chain) sequence. The antigen remains unidentified. From CD4+ cells came CD45RA+ naive and CD45RA-negative memory subsets. This sample was included in a study of shared clonotypes between healthy human individuals. The CDR3 has 14 residues. From germline, CDR1 is LNHDA and CDR2 SQIVND (reference sequence). The germline V and J ends were trimmed by 1 base and 7 bases, with 10 bases remaining between them. Study-wide results and caveats: It was the few donors that limited the genetic and exposure-history diversity represented. Non-shared clonotypes had lower generation probabilities than clonotypes shared by all four sorted-subset donors. Naive subsets usually exceeded memory subsets in estimated richness.

The table came from immunoSEQ multiplex PCR; TCRdb's copy has only in-frame clones and leaves some out. Of a few million clones in the sample, roughly nine tenths were seen once. The clonotype was recovered from a man between 18 and 35 years old in good health. The gene calls are TRBV19 and TRBJ1-4, with no clear D. Sequencing used naive CD4+ T cells sorted from blood. Subset meaning: CD45RA+ positively selected. The CDR3: CASSIGPGGEKLFF. The CDR3 nucleotides are TGTGCCAGTAGTATAGGGCCCGGCGGTGAAAAACTGTTTTTT.